The TCR gamma chain described here comes from a study of Vδ1+ human thymocytes. Notes on the study in general: Thymic TRG and TRD repertoires appeared highly polyclonal.

This clone was counted between two and nine times. Antigen: not known. The CDR3 is 14 residues long. Trimming cost V 3 bases and J 10 bases; bases outside gene matches: 11. Germline V gene sequence: CDR1 VENAVY, CDR2 YDSYNSRV. The template was reverse-transcribed extracted RNA. CDR3 amplicons came from multiplex PCR with pooled V-gene forward and constant-region reverse primers. TCRdb re-called the multiplex PCR reads using CATT. The sample has 30,000 to 45,000 gamma-chain clones; around 21% are singletons. The receptor was isolated from a girl in the first two years of life who had congenital heart surgery. This chain connects TRGV8 to TRGJP2. Sequenced: Vdelta1+ gamma-delta thymocytes from the thymus. The subset denotes: FACS-sorted CD3+ TCRalphabeta- TCRVdelta1+ TCRVdelta2- thymocytes. The CDR3 region is CATWDEPKRWIKTF. The CDR3 DNA is TGTGCCACCTGGGATGAGCCCAAGCGTTGGATCAAGACGTTT.